This T cell receptor (beta chain) was obtained from a study of T-cell memory formation after mild COVID-19. This clonotype has just a few counts. The target antigen is unknown. The CDR3 totals 15 residues. From germline, CDR1 is SGHRS and CDR2 YFSETQ. Trimming cost V 4 bases and J 3 bases, with 17 bases left between them. TCRdb recomputed calls from the 5' RACE reads with MiXCR, one row per CDR3 protein. The sample includes around 340,000 distinct CDR3 sequences, around 20% of them seen just once. General study points: Those CD4+ clones that contracted were mainly in CM and EM (CD8+ ones in EMRA).

The J gene is TRBJ2-7, the V gene TRBV5-1, with D possibly being TRBD1 or TRBD2 (5 bases each). This clonotype was obtained from an adult woman who had mild COVID-19 (a few samples of this study predate the infection). Cell type and time point are not known. Specimen: PBMCs or a T cell subset sorted from them (not recorded which). CDR3 sequence reads: CASSTYPGDGYEQYF. Written as DNA, the CDR3 is TGCGCCAGCAGCACGTATCCCGGGGACGGCTACGAGCAGTACTTC.